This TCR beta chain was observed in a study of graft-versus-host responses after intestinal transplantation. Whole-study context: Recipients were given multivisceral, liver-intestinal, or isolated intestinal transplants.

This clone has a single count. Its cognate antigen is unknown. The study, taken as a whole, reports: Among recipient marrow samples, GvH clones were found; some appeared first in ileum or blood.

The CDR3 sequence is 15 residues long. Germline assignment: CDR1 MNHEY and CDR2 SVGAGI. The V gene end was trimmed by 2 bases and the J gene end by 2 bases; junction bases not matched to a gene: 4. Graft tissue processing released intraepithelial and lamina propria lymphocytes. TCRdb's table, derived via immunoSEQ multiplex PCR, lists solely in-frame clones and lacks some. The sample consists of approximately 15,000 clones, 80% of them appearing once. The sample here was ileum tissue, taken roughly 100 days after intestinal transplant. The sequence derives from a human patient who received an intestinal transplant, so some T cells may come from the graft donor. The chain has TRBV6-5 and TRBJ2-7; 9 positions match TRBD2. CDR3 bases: TGTGCCAGCAGTTACGGGGCTAGCGGGACCTACGAGCAGTACTTC. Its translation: CASSYGASGTYEQYF.